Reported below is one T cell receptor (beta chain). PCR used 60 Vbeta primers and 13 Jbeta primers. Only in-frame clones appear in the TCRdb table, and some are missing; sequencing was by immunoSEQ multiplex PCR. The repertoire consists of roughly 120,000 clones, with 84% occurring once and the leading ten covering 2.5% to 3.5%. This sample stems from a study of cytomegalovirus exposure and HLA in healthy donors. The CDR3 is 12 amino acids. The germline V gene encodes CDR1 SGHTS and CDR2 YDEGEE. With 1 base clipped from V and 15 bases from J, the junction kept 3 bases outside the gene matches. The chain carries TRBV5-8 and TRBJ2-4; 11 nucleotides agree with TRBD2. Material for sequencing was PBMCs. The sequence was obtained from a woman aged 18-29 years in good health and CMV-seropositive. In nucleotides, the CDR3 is TGTGCCAGCAGCTTGACCGGGACTAGCGGGTACTTC. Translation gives CASSLTGTSGYF.